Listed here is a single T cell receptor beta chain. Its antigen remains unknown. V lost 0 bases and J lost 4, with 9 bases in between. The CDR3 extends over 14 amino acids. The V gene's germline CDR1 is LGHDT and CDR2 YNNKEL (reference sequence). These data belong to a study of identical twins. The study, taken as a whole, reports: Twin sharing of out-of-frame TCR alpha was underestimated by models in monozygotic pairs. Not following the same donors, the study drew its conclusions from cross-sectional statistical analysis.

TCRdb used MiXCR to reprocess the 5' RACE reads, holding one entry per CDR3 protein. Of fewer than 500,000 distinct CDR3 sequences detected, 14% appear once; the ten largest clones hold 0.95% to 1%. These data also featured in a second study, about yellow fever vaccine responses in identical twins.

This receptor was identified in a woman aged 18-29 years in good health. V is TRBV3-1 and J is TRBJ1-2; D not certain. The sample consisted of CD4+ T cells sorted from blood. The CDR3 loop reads CASSQEAGGYGYTF. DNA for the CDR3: TGTGCCAGCAGCCAAGAAGCAGGAGGCTATGGCTACACCTTC.